The clone carrying this T cell receptor beta chain was counted at least ten times. Its antigen remains unidentified. Sequencing ends 3 residues short of the CDR3 end; the germline J gene provides the rest. This entry comes from a study of T cell clonality in common variable immunodeficiency. Study-wide points: CVID subjects shared fewer TCRbeta clones than healthy controls did. Compared with healthy controls, CVID subjects showed increased TCRbeta clonality, mostly in about a third.

Trimming left V 4 bases short and J 0 bases short, with 12 bases between. Germline CDR1 reads MNHNS; CDR2 reads SASEGT. This CDR3 has 15 residues. The protocol was immunoSEQ multiplex PCR, while the TCRdb copy is restricted to in-frame clones and leaves out a portion. Listed for the sample are approximately 75,000 clones, none seen a single time. Caucasian heritage predominated among both patients and controls. Each donor provided about 5 to 9 ml of heparinized whole blood. This chain uses TRBV6-1 with TRBJ1-1; TRBD1 might be the D (5 bases). This receptor was identified in a person aged 18 to 70 in good health. The material sequenced was peripheral blood mononuclear cells. The CDR3 spells CASSAWPQVNTEAFF. The CDR3 bases that were read are TGTGCCAGCAGTGCTTGGCCACAGGTGAACACTGAA.